The T cell receptor beta chain described here comes from a study of molecular identifiers for immune sequencing clone quantification. About the research overall: RNA, taken in replicates from approximately 20,000 or 100,000 naive CD8 cells, was split five ways, with four sequenced.

This clonotype has a count of ten or more. The CDR3 length is 12 residues. In germline, CDR1 is GTSNPN, CDR2 SVGIG (reference sequence). V was clipped by 4 bases and J by 7 bases, with 11 bases between them. TCRdb analysed the PCR reads with MiXCR anew, one entry per CDR3 protein. The sample contains approximately 670,000 distinct CDR3 sequences, 15% to 20% of which appear only once. This TCR was recovered from a human donor in good health. Some libraries in this study had Jurkat cell RNA spiked in. The V call is TRBV30, the J call TRBJ1-5, with no clear D. Sequencing input: naive CD8+ T cells from blood, with Jurkat cell RNA spiked in. Subset reported: FACS-sorted CD8+CD4-CCR7+CD45RA+ naive T cells. The CDR3 DNA sequence: TGTGCCTGGAACTCCTATGGGCAGCCCCAGCATTTT. This codes for CAWNSYGQPQHF.